The clone carrying this TCR beta chain has more than one count but fewer than ten. Its specificity is unknown. CDR1 is DFQATT and CDR2 is SNEGSKA in the germline V gene (reference sequence). The CDR3 runs 17 residues. Losses at the gene ends were 1 base for V and 1 base for J; bases not matched to a gene: 4. Using its own MiXCR run on the 5' RACE reads, TCRdb lists one record per CDR3 protein. The table includes approximately 300,000 distinct CDR3 sequences, 19% detected once. This sample was taken from a study of T-cell memory formation after mild COVID-19. At the level of the study: Largely donor-specific sequence clusters came from a couple of donors.

Study-level points and caveats: Pre-infection memory held some responding clones, suggesting pre-existing cross-reactive T cells responded. For contracting clones, CD4+ ones sat mainly in CM and EM, CD8+ in EMRA.

The TCR comes from a man younger than 30 who had mild COVID-19 (a few samples of this study predate the infection). Cell type and time point are not known. The chain carries TRBV20-1 and TRBJ2-3; TRBD2 agrees at 14 bases. Sequenced: PBMCs or a T cell subset sorted from them (not recorded which). CDR3 sequence: CSARAGGLAGGTDTQYF. The CDR3 coding sequence is TGCAGTGCTAGAGCCGGGGGACTAGCGGGGGGCACAGATACGCAGTATTTT.